This entry lists 15 T cell receptor beta chains sequenced from one sample in a study of CD8 T cells in Susac syndrome. RNA amounts of roughly 0.45 to 1 ug underwent reverse transcription with random hexamers. TCRdb processed the immunoSEQ multiplex PCR reads anew with MiXCR; each CDR3 protein has one entry. The table shows about 300,000 distinct CDR3 sequences, with roughly 81% occurring only once. Sequenced input: CD8+ T cells from PBMCs. The receptors here all came from a human donor with multiple sclerosis.

The chain employs TRBV3-1 and TRBJ2-7; 7 positions agree with TRBD1. The CDR3 contains 14 residues. The junction had 3 bases not matched to a gene; V was cut back by 2 bases and J by 2 bases. The germline CDR1 and CDR2 sequences are LGHDT and YNNKEL (reference sequence). The CDR3 region is CASSQRQGPYEQYF. CDR3 sequence (DNA): TGTGCCAGCAGCCAACGACAGGGCCCCTACGAGCAGTACTTC.

This chain uses TRBV27 with TRBJ1-2; D may be TRBD1 (5 bases). Germline values: CDR1 MNHEY, CDR2 SMNVEV (reference sequence). The germline V and J ends were trimmed by 8 bases and 2 bases, with 12 bases remaining between them. The CDR3 runs to 13 residues. The CDR3 region is CASALGGNYGYTF. For the CDR3, the DNA is TGTGCCAGCGCTCTGGGGGGGAACTATGGCTACACCTTC.

CDR3 DNA sequence: TGTGCCAGCAGCTCCCGTAGCGGGAGCGGAGAGACCCAGTACTTC. It encodes CASSSRSGSGETQYF. V usage is TRBV9 and J usage is TRBJ2-5; 9 bases align to TRBD2. The CDR3 totals 15 residues. J was trimmed by 4 bases and V by 4 bases; bases with no gene match: 8. From germline, CDR1 is SGDLS and CDR2 YYNGEE.

The V gene is TRBV6-5, the J gene TRBJ2-3; 10 bases map to TRBD1. The V segment lost 0 bases and the J segment 2 bases; nucleotides outside the gene matches: 2. The CDR3 length is 16 residues. Germline V CDR1 and CDR2: MNHEY, SVGAGI. The CDR3 DNA is TGTGCCAGCAGTTACTCAGGACAGGGGGTCACAGATACGCAGTATTTT. This gives the protein CASSYSGQGVTDTQYF.

This chain connects TRBV20-1 to TRBJ1-2; possibly TRBD1 for D (5 bases). Germline V gene lookup returns CDR1 DFQATT and CDR2 SNEGSKA (reference sequence). The V end was cut by 1 base, the J end by 1 base, with 16 bases between. The CDR3 is 16 amino acids. In nucleotides, the CDR3 is TGCAGTGCTAGAGCACGCTACCGGGACGGTAACTATGGCTACACCTTC. Its protein product is CSARARYRDGNYGYTF.

This clonotype was detected a few times. The gene calls are TRBV9 and TRBJ2-1; D unresolved. V was clipped by 7 bases and J by 2 bases, with 4 bases between them. The length of the CDR3 is 11 residues. The V gene's germline CDR1 is SGDLS and CDR2 YYNGEE. In nucleotides, the CDR3 is TGTGCCAGCGGGCCCTACAATGAGCAGTTCTTC. It encodes CASGPYNEQFF. The full variable domain, with the rest looked up from reference TRBV9 and TRBJ2-1, is DSGVTQTPKHLITATGQRVTLRCSPRSGDLSVYWYQQSLDQGLQFLIQYYNGEERAKGNILERFSAQQFPDLHSELNLSSLELGDSALYFCASGPYNEQFFGPGTRLTVL.

The genes are TRBV7-3 and TRBJ2-1, with 7 bases fitting TRBD2. J was trimmed by 1 base and V by 5 bases; bases with no gene match: 11. This CDR3 comprises 17 residues. Germline CDR1 and CDR2: SGHTA and FQGTGA. CDR3 coding DNA: TGTGCCAGCAGCGCCCGACTAGCCACTAATTCCTACAATGAGCAGTTCTTC. Protein product: CASSARLATNSYNEQFF.

In this sample, this clonotype turned up once. This rearrangement joins TRBV10-2 to TRBJ2-7; D assignment may be TRBD1 or TRBD2 (5 bases each). The germline gives CDR1 WSHSY, CDR2 SAAADI. This CDR3 contains 11 residues. Trimming stripped 7 bases from V and 6 bases from J, with 10 bases between. CDR3 sequence reads: CASTSGSEQYF. In nucleotides, the CDR3 is TGCGCCAGCACATCAGGGAGCGAGCAGTACTTC.

This clonotype was observed once. As DNA, the CDR3 is TGTGCCAGCAGTGATTGGGGGGACCGACCCTGGGCAGCTTTCTTT. Protein: CASSDWGDRPWAAFF. The chain employs TRBV25-1 and TRBJ1-1; weak D call: TRBD1 (5 bases). The V end lost 3 bases, the J end lost 10 bases, and 21 bases lay between the germline ends. Germline V gene data show CDR1 as MGHDK and CDR2 as SYGVNS. The CDR3 covers 15 residues.

V and J are TRBV20-1 and TRBJ2-1; D perhaps matches TRBD2 (6 bases). Trimming shortened V by 6 bases and J by 3 bases, and 21 bases separated the two germline ends. From germline, CDR1 is DFQATT and CDR2 SNEGSKA (reference sequence). The CDR3 loop spans 16 amino acids. The CDR3 reads CSAASSSEAYYNEQFF. CDR3 nucleotide sequence: TGCAGTGCGGCTTCCTCTAGCGAGGCCTACTACAATGAGCAGTTCTTC.

This clonotype was detected only once. V usage is TRBV30 and J usage is TRBJ2-7; D is ambiguous. The CDR3 extends over 15 amino acids. The V gene lost 3 bases and the J gene lost 2 bases, with 17 bases spanning the gap. Germline CDR1 is GTSNPN and CDR2 is SVGIG (reference sequence). DNA of the CDR3: TGTGCCTGGAGGCATGACGTTCCCCTTGCCTACGAGCAGTACTTC. This sequence encodes CAWRHDVPLAYEQYF.

The chain links TRBV4-1 to TRBJ1-1, with a weak D call TRBD1 (6 bases). V was shortened by 4 bases and J by 4 bases, with 13 bases between the two germline ends. CDR1 and CDR2 (germline): MGHRA, YSYEKL. The CDR3 consists of 14 residues. The DNA for the CDR3 is TGCGCCAGCAGCCTGAGGGGGGGGATCACTGAAGCTTTCTTT. As protein: CASSLRGGITEAFF.

The chain employs TRBV27 and TRBJ2-7; D gene uncertain. This CDR3 contains 13 residues. V lost 5 bases and J 3 bases, leaving 11 bases between the germline ends. Germline V gene data show CDR1 as MNHEY and CDR2 as SMNVEV (reference sequence). CDR3 sequence (DNA): TGTGCCAGCAGTCCATCGATGGTCTACGAGCAGTACTTC. This sequence encodes CASSPSMVYEQYF.

The chain combines TRBV28 with TRBJ1-5; TRBD1 is a possible D gene (5 bases). Germline loops: CDR1 MDHEN, CDR2 SYDVKM. V lost 7 bases, J lost 3 bases, and 16 bases lay in between. The CDR3 totals 15 residues. The CDR3 is CASNLQGEFNQPQHF. CDR3 DNA: TGTGCCAGCAATCTCCAGGGTGAGTTCAATCAGCCCCAGCATTTT.

This clonotype appeared a few times. This chain uses TRBV6-1 with TRBJ2-7; no reliable D call. The length of the CDR3 is 13 residues. Between the trimmed V and J ends, which lost 7 bases and 0 bases, there was a span of 10 bases. Per germline, CDR1 MNHNS and CDR2 SASEGT. The CDR3 nucleotides are TGTGCCAGCATCTCCCCGCACTCCTACGAGCAGTACTTC. Translated: CASISPHSYEQYF.